This TCR beta chain was recorded in a study of response to subunit inactivated influenza vaccine. The study, taken as a whole, reports: That few new T cells are recruited by each seasonal influenza vaccination was the authors' suggestion.

In TCRdb, the RT-PCR reads were re-called with MiXCR into one record per CDR3 protein. Here the sample spans around 580,000 distinct CDR3 sequences, about 15% being singletons. In its sample, this clonotype was seen a few times. Its antigen is currently unknown. This CDR3 has 19 residues. Germline V gene lookup returns CDR1 SGHRS and CDR2 YFSETQ. Trimming removed 4 bases from V and 2 bases from J; junction bases left unmatched: 17. The input for sequencing was PBMCs from blood, taken 11 to 12 days after vaccination. This clonotype was sampled from a man aged 50 to 59 who received an inactivated influenza vaccine. The chain links TRBV5-1 to TRBJ2-7; 11 bases line up with TRBD2. CDR3: CASSPGLAGPRGKAYEQYF. DNA of the CDR3: TGCGCCAGCAGCCCAGGACTAGCGGGTCCCCGAGGGAAGGCCTACGAGCAGTACTTC.